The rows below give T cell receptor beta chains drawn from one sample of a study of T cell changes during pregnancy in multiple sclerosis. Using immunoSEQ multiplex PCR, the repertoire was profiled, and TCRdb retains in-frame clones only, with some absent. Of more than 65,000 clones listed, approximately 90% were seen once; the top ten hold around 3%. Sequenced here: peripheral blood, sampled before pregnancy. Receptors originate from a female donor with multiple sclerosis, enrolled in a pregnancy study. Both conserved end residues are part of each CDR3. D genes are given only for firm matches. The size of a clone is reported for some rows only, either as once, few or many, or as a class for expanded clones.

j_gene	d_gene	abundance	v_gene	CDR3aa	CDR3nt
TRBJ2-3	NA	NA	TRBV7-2	CASSRGRGSDTQYF	TGTGCCAGCAGCCGCGGAAGGGGATCAGATACGCAGTATTTT
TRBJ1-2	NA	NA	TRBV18	CASSPPEGVGYTF	TGTGCCAGCTCACCACCTGAAGGGGTTGGCTACACCTTC
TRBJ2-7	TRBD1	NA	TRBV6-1	CASRTGTGPYEQYF	TGTGCCAGCAGAACCGGGACAGGGCCCTACGAGCAGTACTTC
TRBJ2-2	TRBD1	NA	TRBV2	CASRETGGTSGELFF	TGTGCCAGCAGAGAGACAGGGGGCACCTCCGGGGAGCTGTTTTTT
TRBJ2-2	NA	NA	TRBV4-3	CASSQLPPGF	TGCGCCAGCAGCCAGCTACCCCCGGGGTTT
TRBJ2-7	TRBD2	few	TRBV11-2	CASSFVSGNEGREQYF	TGTGCCAGCAGCTTTGTCAGCGGGAACGAAGGAAGGGAGCAGTACTTC
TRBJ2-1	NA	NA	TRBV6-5	CASSFTYGTHYNEQFF	TGTGCCAGCAGTTTCACCTACGGGACACATTACAATGAGCAGTTCTTC
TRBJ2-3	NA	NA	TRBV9	CASSSRTDSTDTQYF	TGTGCCAGCAGCTCCCGGACAGATAGCACAGATACGCAGTATTTT
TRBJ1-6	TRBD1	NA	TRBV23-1	CASGVTGGNSPLHF	TGCGCCAGCGGAGTGACAGGGGGGAATTCACCCCTCCACTTT
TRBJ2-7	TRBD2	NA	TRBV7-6	CASSDGTTNYEQYF	TGTGCCAGCAGCGACGGGACTACCAACTACGAGCAGTACTTC
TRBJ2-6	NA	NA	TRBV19	CASRKVSGGANVLTF	TGTGCCAGTAGGAAAGTTTCGGGTGGGGCCAACGTCCTGACTTTC
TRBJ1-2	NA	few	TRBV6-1	CASSDQGHYGYTF	TGTGCCAGCAGTGATCAGGGTCACTATGGCTACACCTTC
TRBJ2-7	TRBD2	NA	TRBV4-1	CASIGGGERDEQYF	TGCGCCAGCATAGGCGGGGGAGAAAGAGACGAGCAGTACTTC
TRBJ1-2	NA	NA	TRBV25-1	CASSEWAGTNYGYTF	TGTGCCAGCAGTGAATGGGCAGGGACTAACTATGGCTACACCTTC
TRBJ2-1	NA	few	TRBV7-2	CASSRGGQAYNEQFF	TGTGCCAGCAGCCGCGGGGGACAAGCCTACAATGAGCAGTTCTTC
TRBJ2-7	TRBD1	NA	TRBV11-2	CASSLVEGAEQYF	TGTGCCAGCAGCTTAGTAGAGGGGGCCGAGCAGTACTTC
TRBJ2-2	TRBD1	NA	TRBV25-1	CASSVDRGIANTGELFF	TGTGCCAGCAGTGTGGACAGGGGAATTGCGAACACCGGGGAGCTGTTTTTT
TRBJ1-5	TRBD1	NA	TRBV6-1	CASSEDDRGSQPQHF	TGTGCCAGCAGTGAAGACGACAGGGGATCACAGCCCCAGCATTTT
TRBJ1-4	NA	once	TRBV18	CASSGTGPKLFF	TGTGCCAGCTCCGGTACAGGGCCGAAACTGTTTTTT
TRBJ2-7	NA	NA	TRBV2	CASSTQGVLYEQYF	TGTGCCAGCAGTACACAGGGTGTGTTGTACGAGCAGTACTTC
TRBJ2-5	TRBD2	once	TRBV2	CASKAGGWETQYF	TGTGCCAGCAAGGCGGGAGGGTGGGAGACCCAGTACTTC
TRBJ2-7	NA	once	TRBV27	CASSLLNLGGEQYF	TGTGCCAGCAGTTTATTAAACCTCGGGGGCGAGCAGTACTTC
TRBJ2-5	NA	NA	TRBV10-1	CASSEGGTGETQYF	TGCGCCAGCAGTGAGGGCGGGACCGGAGAGACCCAGTACTTC
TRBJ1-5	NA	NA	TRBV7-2	CASRSTVRYSNQPQHF	TGTGCCAGCAGATCGACAGTACGCTATAGCAATCAGCCCCAGCATTTT
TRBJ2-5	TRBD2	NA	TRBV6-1	CASTTLGGTETQYF	TGTGCCAGCACTACACTGGGGGGGACGGAGACCCAGTACTTC
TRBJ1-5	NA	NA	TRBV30	CAWGTGNAQPQHF	TGTGCCTGGGGAACAGGGAATGCTCAGCCCCAGCATTTT
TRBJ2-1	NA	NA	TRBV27	CASSRKGRYEQFF	TGTGCCAGCAGTCGCAAAGGGAGGTATGAGCAGTTCTTC
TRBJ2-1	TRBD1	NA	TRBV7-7	CASSLGDRNSYNEQFF	TGTGCCAGCAGCTTAGGGGACAGAAACTCCTACAATGAGCAGTTCTTC
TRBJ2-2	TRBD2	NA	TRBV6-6	CASRRGGTGELFF	TGTGCCAGCAGAAGGGGAGGGACCGGGGAGCTGTTTTTT
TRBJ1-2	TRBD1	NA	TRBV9	CASSEYRGFGGYTF	TGTGCCAGCAGCGAGTACAGGGGATTCGGTGGCTACACCTTC
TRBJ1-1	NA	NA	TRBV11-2	CASSLDPVMNTEAFF	TGTGCCAGCAGCTTAGATCCAGTCATGAACACTGAAGCTTTCTTT
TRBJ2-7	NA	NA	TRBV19	CASSIFPRLPYEQYF	TGTGCCAGTAGTATCTTCCCGCGTCTGCCCTACGAGCAGTACTTC
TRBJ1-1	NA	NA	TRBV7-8	CASSPRDTHTEAFF	TGTGCCAGCAGCCCCCGGGACACCCACACTGAAGCTTTCTTT
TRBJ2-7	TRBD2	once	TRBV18	CASSTYSPSGDKRGEQYF	TGTGCCAGCTCAACATACTCTCCTAGCGGGGATAAGAGAGGCGAGCAGTACTTC
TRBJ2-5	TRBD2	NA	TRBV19	CASSRGGYRETQYF	TGTGCCAGTAGTAGGGGGGGGTATCGAGAGACCCAGTACTTC
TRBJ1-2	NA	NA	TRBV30	CAWSVTYNYGYTF	TGTGCCTGGAGTGTAACTTACAACTATGGCTACACCTTC
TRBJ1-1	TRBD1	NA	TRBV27	CASSLDPRQGTFF	TGTGCCAGCAGTTTAGATCCCCGACAGGGTACTTTCTTT
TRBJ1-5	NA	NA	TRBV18	CASQTDSNQPQHF	TGTGCCAGCCAAACAGATAGCAATCAGCCCCAGCATTTT
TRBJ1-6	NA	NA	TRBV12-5	CASGPDRTELLHF	TGTGCTAGTGGCCCCGACAGGACCGAACTCCTCCACTTT
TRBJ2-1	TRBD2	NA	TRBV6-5	CASRLAVHNEQFF	TGTGCCAGCAGGCTAGCGGTACACAATGAGCAGTTCTTC
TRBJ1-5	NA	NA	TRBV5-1	CASSLAGASNQPQHF	TGCGCCAGCAGCTTGGCAGGGGCGAGCAATCAGCCCCAGCATTTT
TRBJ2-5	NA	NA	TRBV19	CASSGQKETQYF	TGTGCCAGTAGTGGTCAGAAAGAGACCCAGTACTTC
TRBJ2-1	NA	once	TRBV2	CASSLRAADEQFF	TGTGCCAGCTCCCTCCGAGCCGCGGATGAGCAGTTCTTC
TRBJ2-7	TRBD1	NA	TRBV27	CASSRDRGYEQYF	TGTGCCAGCAGCAGGGACAGGGGTTACGAGCAGTACTTC
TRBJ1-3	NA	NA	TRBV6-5	CASTPVYSGNTIYF	TGTGCCAGCACCCCGGTTTACTCTGGAAACACCATATATTTT
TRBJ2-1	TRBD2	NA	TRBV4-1	CASSQDPLAGTYNEQFF	TGCGCCAGCAGCCAAGATCCACTAGCGGGAACCTACAATGAGCAGTTCTTC
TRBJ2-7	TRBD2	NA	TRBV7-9	CASSRTSGPTYEQYF	TGTGCCAGCAGTCGGACTAGCGGGCCGACCTACGAGCAGTACTTC
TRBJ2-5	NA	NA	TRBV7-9	CASSLAEGGAKTQYF	TGTGCCAGCAGCTTAGCTGAAGGGGGGGCGAAGACCCAGTACTTC
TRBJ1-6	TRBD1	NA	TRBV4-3	CASSQELQGSSPLHF	TGCGCCAGCAGCCAAGAATTACAGGGGTCTTCACCCCTCCACTTT
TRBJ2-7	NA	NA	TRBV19	CASSLPLDSYETYEQYF	TGTGCCAGTAGTCTCCCGCTTGACTCGTATGAAACCTACGAGCAGTACTTC
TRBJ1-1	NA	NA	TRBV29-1	CSVSDRNEAFF	TGCAGCGTATCAGACAGAAATGAAGCTTTCTTT
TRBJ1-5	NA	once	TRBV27	CASSFEGVGGRNQPQHF	TGTGCCAGCAGTTTTGAGGGGGTGGGTGGTCGCAATCAGCCCCAGCATTTT